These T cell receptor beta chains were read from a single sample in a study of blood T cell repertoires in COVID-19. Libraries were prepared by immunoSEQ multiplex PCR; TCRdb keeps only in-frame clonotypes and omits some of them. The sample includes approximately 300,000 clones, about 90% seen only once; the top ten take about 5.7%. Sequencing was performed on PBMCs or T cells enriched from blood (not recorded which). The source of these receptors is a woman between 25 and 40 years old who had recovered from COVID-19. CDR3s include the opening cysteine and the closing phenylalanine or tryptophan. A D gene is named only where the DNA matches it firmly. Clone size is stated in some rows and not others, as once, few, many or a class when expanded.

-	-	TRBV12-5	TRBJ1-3	TGTGCTAGTGGGGGCCCCTCTGGAAACACCATATATTTT	CASGGPSGNTIYF
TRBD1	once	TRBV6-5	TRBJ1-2	TGTGCCAGCAGACAGGGGACGAACTATGGCTACACCTTC	CASRQGTNYGYTF
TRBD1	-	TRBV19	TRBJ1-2	TGTGCCAGTAAACCCGGGACAGGGGCTTCTAACTATGGCTACACCTTC	CASKPGTGASNYGYTF
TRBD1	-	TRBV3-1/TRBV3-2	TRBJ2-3	TGTGCCAGCAGTTACAGGGGACGCACAGATACGCAGTATTTT	CASSYRGRTDTQYF
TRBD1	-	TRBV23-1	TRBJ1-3	TGCGCCAGCAGTCAATCTTGGGGGGATGACAGGGGAGGCTCTGGAAACACCATATATTTT	CASSQSWGDDRGGSGNTIYF
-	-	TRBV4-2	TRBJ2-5	TGTGCCAGCAGCCAAGAGGAGAGTGGGGGGGAGACCCAGTACTTC	CASSQEESGGETQYF
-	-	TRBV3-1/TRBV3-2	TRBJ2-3	TGTGCCAGCAGCCAAGATGAGAGGCTAGTTCTTGCTACGCAGTATTTT	CASSQDERLVLATQYF
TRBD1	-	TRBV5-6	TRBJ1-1	TGTGCCAGCAGCTTGTGGGGGACAGGACGTGGGGAAGCTTTCTTT	CASSLWGTGRGEAFF
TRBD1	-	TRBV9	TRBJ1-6	TGTGCCAGCAGCGTATCCGCAGGGGGAGATTCACCCCTCCACTTT	CASSVSAGGDSPLHF
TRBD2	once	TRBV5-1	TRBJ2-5	TGCGCCAGCAGCCCCTTCCTTAGCGGGGGAGACGGACGTGGGACCCAGTACTTC	CASSPFLSGGDGRGTQYF
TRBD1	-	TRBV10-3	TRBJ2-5	TGTGCCATCAGTGGGCAGGACAGGAAACAAGAGACCCAGTACTTC	CAISGQDRKQETQYF
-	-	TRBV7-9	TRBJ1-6	TGTGCCGGCGAGCAGGTAGCGGGATCACCCCTCCACTTT	CAGEQVAGSPLHF
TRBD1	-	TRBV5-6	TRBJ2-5	TGTGCCAGCAGCGCCCGGGACAGTAATACCCCGGGCCAAGAGACCCAGTACTTC	CASSARDSNTPGQETQYF
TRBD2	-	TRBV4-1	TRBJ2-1	TGCGCCAGCAGCACTAGCGGGGGGGCCTTTGAGCAGTTCTTC	CASSTSGGAFEQFF
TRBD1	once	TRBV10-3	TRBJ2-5	TGTGCCATCAGCCCGGACAGGAAAGAGACCCAGTACTTC	CAISPDRKETQYF
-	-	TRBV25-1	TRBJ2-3	TGTGCCAGCAGTGAACAGTCCACAGATACGCAGTATTTT	CASSEQSTDTQYF
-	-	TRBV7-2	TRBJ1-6	TGTGCCAGCAGCCCCGGGAGGGGGGCTTCACCCCTCCACTTT	CASSPGRGASPLHF
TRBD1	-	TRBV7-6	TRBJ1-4	TGTGCCAGCAGCCCCGGGACAGGAATCGAAAAACTGTTTTTT	CASSPGTGIEKLFF
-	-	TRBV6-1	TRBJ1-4	TGTGCCAGCAGTGAAAGGGGATCCAATGAAAAACTGTTTTTT	CASSERGSNEKLFF
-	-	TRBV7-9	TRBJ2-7	TGTGCCAGCAGCTTAGGGGGCGGGCAGTACTTC	CASSLGGGQYF
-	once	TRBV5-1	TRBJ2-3	TGCGCCAGCAGCTTGAGCAGACACACAGATACGCAGTATTTT	CASSLSRHTDTQYF
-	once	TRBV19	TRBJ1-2	TGTGCCAGTAGTATTAAGGAGGGACCTAACTATGGCTACACCTTC	CASSIKEGPNYGYTF
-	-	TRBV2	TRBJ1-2	TGTGCCAGCAGTGGAATCAGGGCTAACTATGGCTACACCTTC	CASSGIRANYGYTF
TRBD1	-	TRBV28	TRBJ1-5	TGTGCCAGCAGCTTGGGGCGGACAGGGTTGTTCAATCAGCCCCAGCATTTT	CASSLGRTGLFNQPQHF
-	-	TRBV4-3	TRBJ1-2	TGCGCCAGCAGCCAAGCGCAAGGGGATCTCTATGGCTACACCTTC	CASSQAQGDLYGYTF
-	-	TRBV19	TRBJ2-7	TGTGCCAGTAGTATCGGCCAGGGGATCTACGAGCAGTACTTC	CASSIGQGIYEQYF
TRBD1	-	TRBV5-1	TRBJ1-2	TGCGCCAGCAGCGGAACAGGGGATGAGGGCTATGGCTACACCTTC	CASSGTGDEGYGYTF
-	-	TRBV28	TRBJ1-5	TGTGCCAGCAGTTTATTGACCCCGGGGAGTGGTCAGCCCCAGCATTTT	CASSLLTPGSGQPQHF
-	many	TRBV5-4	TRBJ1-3	TGTGCCAGCAGCTCCGGGGGAAACACCATATATTTT	CASSSGGNTIYF
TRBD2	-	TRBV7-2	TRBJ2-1	TGTGCCAGCAGCCCTAGCGGGGGAACTGAGCAGTTCTTC	CASSPSGGTEQFF
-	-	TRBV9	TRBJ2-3	TGTGCCAGCAGCGGCGGGGCAGATACGCAGTATTTT	CASSGGADTQYF
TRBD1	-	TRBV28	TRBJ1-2	TGTGCCAGCGAGACAGGGAGCATGGATGGCTACACCTTC	CASETGSMDGYTF
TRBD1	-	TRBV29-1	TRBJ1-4	TGCAGCGTTGGACAGGGCGGTTCAAGGAAACTGTTTTTT	CSVGQGGSRKLFF